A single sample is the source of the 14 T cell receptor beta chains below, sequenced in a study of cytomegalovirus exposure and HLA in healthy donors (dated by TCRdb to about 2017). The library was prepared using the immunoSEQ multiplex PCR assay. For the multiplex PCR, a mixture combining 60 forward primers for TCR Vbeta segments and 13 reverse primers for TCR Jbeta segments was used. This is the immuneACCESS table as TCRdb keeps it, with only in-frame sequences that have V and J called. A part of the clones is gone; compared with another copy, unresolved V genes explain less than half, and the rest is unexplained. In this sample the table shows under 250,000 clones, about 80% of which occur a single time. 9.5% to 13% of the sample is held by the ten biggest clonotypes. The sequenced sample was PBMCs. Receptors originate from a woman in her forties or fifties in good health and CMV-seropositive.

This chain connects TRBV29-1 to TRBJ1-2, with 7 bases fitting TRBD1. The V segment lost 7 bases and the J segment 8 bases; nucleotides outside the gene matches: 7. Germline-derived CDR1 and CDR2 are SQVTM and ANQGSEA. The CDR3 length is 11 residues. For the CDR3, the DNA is TGCAGCGCCGTTGAAGGGGGCGGCTACACCTTC. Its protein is CSAVEGGGYTF.

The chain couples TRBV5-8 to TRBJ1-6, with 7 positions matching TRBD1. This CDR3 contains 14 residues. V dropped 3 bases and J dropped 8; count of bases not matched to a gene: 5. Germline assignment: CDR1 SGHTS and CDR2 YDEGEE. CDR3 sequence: CASSSRQGDSPLHF. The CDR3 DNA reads TGTGCCAGCAGCTCACGACAGGGTGATTCACCCCTCCACTTT.

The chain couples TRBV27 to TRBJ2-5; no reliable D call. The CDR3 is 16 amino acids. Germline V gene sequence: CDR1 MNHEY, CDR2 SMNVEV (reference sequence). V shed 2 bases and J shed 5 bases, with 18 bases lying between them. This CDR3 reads CASSLTNAVSRETQYF. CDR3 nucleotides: TGTGCCAGCAGTTTAACCAACGCGGTATCGAGGGAGACCCAGTACTTC.

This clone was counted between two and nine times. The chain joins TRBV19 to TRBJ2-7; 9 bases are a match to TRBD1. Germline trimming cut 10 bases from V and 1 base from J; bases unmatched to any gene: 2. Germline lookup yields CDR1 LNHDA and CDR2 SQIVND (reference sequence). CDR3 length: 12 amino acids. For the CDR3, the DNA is TGTGCCACAGGGACAGGGTCCTACGAGCAGTACTTC. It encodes CATGTGSYEQYF.

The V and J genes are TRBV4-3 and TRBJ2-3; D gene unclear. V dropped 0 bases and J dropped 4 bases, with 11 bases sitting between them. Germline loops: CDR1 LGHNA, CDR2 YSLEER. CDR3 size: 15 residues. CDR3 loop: CASSQEAELSDTQYF. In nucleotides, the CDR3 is TGCGCCAGCAGCCAAGAGGCGGAACTGTCAGATACGCAGTATTTT.

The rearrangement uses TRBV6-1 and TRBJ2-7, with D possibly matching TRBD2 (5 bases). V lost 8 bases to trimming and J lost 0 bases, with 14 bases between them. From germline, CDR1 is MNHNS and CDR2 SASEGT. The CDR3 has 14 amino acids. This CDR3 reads CASGSTINSYEQYF. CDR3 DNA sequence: TGTGCCAGCGGGAGCACAATTAACTCCTACGAGCAGTACTTC.

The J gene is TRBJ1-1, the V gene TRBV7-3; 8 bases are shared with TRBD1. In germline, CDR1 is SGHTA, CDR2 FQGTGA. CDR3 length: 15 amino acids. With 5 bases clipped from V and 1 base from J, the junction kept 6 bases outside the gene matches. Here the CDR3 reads CASSRGTGENTEAFF. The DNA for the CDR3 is TGTGCCAGCAGCCGGGGGACAGGAGAGAACACTGAAGCTTTCTTT.

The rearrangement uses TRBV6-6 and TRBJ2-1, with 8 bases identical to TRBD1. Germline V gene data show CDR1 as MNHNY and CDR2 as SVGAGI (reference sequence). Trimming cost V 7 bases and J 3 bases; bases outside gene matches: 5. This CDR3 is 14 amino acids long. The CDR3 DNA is TGTGCCAGCACCGCGACAGGGGTCTACAATGAGCAGTTCTTC. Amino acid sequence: CASTATGVYNEQFF.

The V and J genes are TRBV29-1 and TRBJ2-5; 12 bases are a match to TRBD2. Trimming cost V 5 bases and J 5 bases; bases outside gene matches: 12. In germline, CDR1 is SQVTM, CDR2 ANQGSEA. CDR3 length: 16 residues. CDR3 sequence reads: CSVTGLAGTIGETQYF. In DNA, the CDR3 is TGCAGCGTTACCGGACTAGCGGGGACCATCGGGGAGACCCAGTACTTC.

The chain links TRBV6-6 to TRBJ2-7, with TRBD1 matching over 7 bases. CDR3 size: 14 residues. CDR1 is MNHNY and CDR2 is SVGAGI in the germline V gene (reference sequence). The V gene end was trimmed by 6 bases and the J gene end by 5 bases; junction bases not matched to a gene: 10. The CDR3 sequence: CASSPQGRGHEQYF. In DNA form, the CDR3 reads TGTGCCAGCAGCCCACAGGGGCGAGGCCACGAGCAGTACTTC.

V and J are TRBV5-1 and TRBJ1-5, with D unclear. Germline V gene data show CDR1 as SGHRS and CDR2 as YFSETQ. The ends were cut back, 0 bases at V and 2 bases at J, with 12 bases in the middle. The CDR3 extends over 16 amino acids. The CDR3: CASSLGTGWGNQPQHF. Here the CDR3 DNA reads TGCGCCAGCAGCTTGGGTACGGGATGGGGCAATCAGCCCCAGCATTTT.

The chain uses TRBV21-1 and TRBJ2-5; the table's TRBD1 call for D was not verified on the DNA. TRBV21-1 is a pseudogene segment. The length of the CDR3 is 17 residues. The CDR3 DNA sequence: TGTGCCAGCAGCAAAATCAGGGCTCCGGCCAACCAAGAGACCCAGTACTTC. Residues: CASSKIRAPANQETQYF.

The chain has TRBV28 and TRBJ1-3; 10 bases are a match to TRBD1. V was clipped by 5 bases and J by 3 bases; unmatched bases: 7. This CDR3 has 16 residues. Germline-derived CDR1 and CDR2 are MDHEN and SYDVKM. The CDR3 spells CASSVRTGGLGNTIYF. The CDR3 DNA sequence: TGTGCCAGCAGTGTTCGGACAGGGGGACTTGGAAACACCATATATTTT.

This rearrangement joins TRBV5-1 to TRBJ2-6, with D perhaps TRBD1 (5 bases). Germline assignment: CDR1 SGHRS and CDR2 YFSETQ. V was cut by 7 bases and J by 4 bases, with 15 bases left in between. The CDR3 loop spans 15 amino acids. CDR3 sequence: CASGSGQPGANVLTF. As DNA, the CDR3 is TGCGCCAGCGGCTCAGGGCAGCCCGGGGCCAACGTCCTGACTTTC.